What follows is one TCR beta chain and its context. Its antigen is as yet unknown. The record originates from a study of CD8+ T cells in alopecia areata. Broader study findings: Elevated clonality characterized lesional scalp relative to normal scalp, particularly in alopecia totalis/universalis.

V was pared by 0 bases and J by 5 bases, with 22 bases between. CDR1 and CDR2 (germline): MGHRA, YSYEKL. The CDR3 is 18 amino acids. Reverse transcribed after extraction, RNA yielded cDNA as the sequencing template. Sequenced by immunoSEQ multiplex PCR; TCRdb stores in-frame clones only, minus some. Found here are about 97,000 clones, around 45% of them singletons; the top ten hold approximately 1.2%. The sequencing sample was made of CD4+ T cells sorted from blood. The TCR sequence derives from a human donor with alopecia areata. The chain couples TRBV4-1 to TRBJ2-5; D is possibly TRBD1 (5 bases). CDR3 nucleotides: TGCGCCAGCAGCCAAGATATGGGTGTGCCAGGGAAGGGCGAGACCCAGTACTTC. Residues: CASSQDMGVPGKGETQYF.